These 32 T cell receptor beta chains came from one sample sequenced in a study of cytomegalovirus exposure and HLA in healthy donors. This PCR relied on a set of 60 Vbeta primers and 13 Jbeta primers. The protocol was immunoSEQ multiplex PCR, while the TCRdb copy is restricted to in-frame clones and leaves out a portion. The sample includes 45,000 to 55,000 clones. The material sequenced was PBMCs. The source of these receptors is a man between 35 and 55 years old in good health and CMV-seropositive.

The rearrangement links TRBV28 to TRBJ2-3; 14 bases map to TRBD2. Germline trimming cut 3 bases from V and 2 bases from J; bases unmatched to any gene: 1. Germline V CDR1 and CDR2: MDHEN, SYDVKM. This CDR3 region has 16 residues. The CDR3 DNA sequence: TGTGCCAGCAGTTTGGGACTAGCGGGAGTCACAGATACGCAGTATTTT. The encoded protein is CASSLGLAGVTDTQYF.

This chain uses TRBV28 with TRBJ2-5, with 9 bases aligning to TRBD1. The J segment lost 0 bases and the V segment lost 4 bases, leaving 9 bases of the junction unmatched. The CDR3 has 17 amino acids. The V gene's germline CDR1 is MDHEN and CDR2 SYDVKM. The CDR3 is CASSSNPGQGYQETQYF. For the CDR3, the DNA is TGTGCCAGCAGTTCCAATCCGGGACAGGGTTACCAAGAGACCCAGTACTTC.

The gene calls are TRBV29-1 and TRBJ2-3; a weak D match, TRBD2 (7 bases). The CDR3 covers 14 residues. Germline loops: CDR1 SQVTM, CDR2 ANQGSEA. V lost 3 bases to trimming and J lost 2 bases, with 12 bases between them. The CDR3 sequence is CSVDGGAITDTQYF. The CDR3 region has the DNA TGCAGCGTTGATGGGGGGGCCATCACAGATACGCAGTATTTT.

The chain carries TRBV6-5 and TRBJ2-3; D is perhaps TRBD1 (6 bases). The CDR3 consists of 15 residues. Per the germline V gene, CDR1 is MNHEY and CDR2 is SVGAGI. V shed 2 bases and J shed 4 bases, with 13 bases lying between them. The CDR3 here is CASSYRGSWADTQYF. In nucleotides, the CDR3 is TGTGCCAGCAGTTACAGGGGGTCTTGGGCAGATACGCAGTATTTT.

V gene TRBV30 combines with J gene TRBJ1-5; no clear D. CDR1 and CDR2 (germline): GTSNPN, SVGIG (reference sequence). The CDR3 spans 13 residues. V lost 7 bases and J lost 6, with 16 bases in between. The CDR3 DNA follows: TGTGCCTCTTCTGTATTGGGAGGTCAGCCCCAGCATTTT. Translated: CASSVLGGQPQHF. Using reference TRBV30 and TRBJ1-5 for the parts outside the CDR3, the full variable domain is SQTIHQWPATLVQPVGSPLSLECTVEGTSNPNLYWYRQAAGRGLQLLFYSVGIGQISSEVPQNLSASRPQDRQFILSSKKLLLSDSGFYLCASSVLGGQPQHFGDGTRLSIL.

The chain links TRBV5-1 to TRBJ1-2, with D possibly TRBD1 on 5 matching bases. The CDR3 length is 13 residues. Trimming removed 0 bases at V and 4 bases at J, with 7 bases between. Germline CDR1 is SGHRS and CDR2 is YFSETQ. CDR3 sequence (DNA): TGCGCCAGCAGCTTGGGCGGGACCTATGGCTACACCTTC. It codes for CASSLGGTYGYTF.

V and J are TRBV4-3 and TRBJ2-7; 7 bases are shared with TRBD1. Germline V CDR1 and CDR2: LGHNA, YSLEER. This CDR3 has 15 amino acids. The ends lost 4 bases at V and 0 bases at J; junction bases unmatched: 6. Here the CDR3 DNA reads TGCGCCAGCAGCCCACAGGGGAAGGGCTCCTACGAGCAGTACTTC. Protein: CASSPQGKGSYEQYF.

This chain links TRBV7-9 with TRBJ1-1; D unclear. Per the germline V gene, CDR1 is SEHNR and CDR2 is FQNEAQ (reference sequence). The CDR3 is 14 amino acids. The V gene lost 3 bases and the J gene lost 7 bases, with 15 bases spanning the gap. CDR3 amino acids: CASSFGGSVDEAFF. The CDR3 DNA reads TGTGCCAGCAGCTTTGGCGGTAGCGTAGATGAAGCTTTCTTT.

This sequence joins TRBV18 and TRBJ2-2; 10 nucleotides match TRBD1. J lost 2 bases, V lost 6 bases, and 3 bases had no gene match. Looked up from germline, CDR1 is KGHSH and CDR2 is LQKENI. The CDR3 is 15 residues long. The CDR3 coding sequence is TGTGCCAGCTCTCGACAGGGGGCAAACACCGGGGAGCTGTTTTTT. It is translated as CASSRQGANTGELFF. The whole variable domain, remainder taken from reference TRBV18 and TRBJ2-2, is NAGVMQNPRHLVRRRGQEARLRCSPMKGHSHVYWYRQLPEEGLKFMVYLQKENIIDESGMPKERFSAEFPKEGPSILRIQQVVRGDSAAYFCASSRQGANTGELFFGEGSRLTVL.

This chain connects TRBV5-1 to TRBJ2-7; TRBD1 matches 12 bases. The germline CDR1 and CDR2 sequences are SGHRS and YFSETQ. CDR3 length: 17 residues. V gave up 4 bases and J gave up 4 bases; unmatched junction bases: 12. CDR3 sequence: CASSTPGQGATVYEQYF. The CDR3 nucleotides read TGCGCCAGCAGCACGCCGGGACAGGGGGCAACTGTATACGAGCAGTACTTC.

The chain is built from TRBV7-6 and TRBJ2-1, with D uncertain. This CDR3 spans 14 amino acids. Germline-derived CDR1 and CDR2 are SGHVS and FNYEAQ. The germline V and J ends were trimmed by 1 base and 6 bases, with 10 bases remaining between them. The CDR3 spells CASSLDETINEQFF. In DNA, the CDR3 is TGTGCCAGCAGCTTAGATGAAACTATCAATGAGCAGTTCTTC.

V is TRBV6-5 and J is TRBJ2-7; 7 bases fit TRBD1. The germline V gene encodes CDR1 MNHEY and CDR2 SVGAGI. V gave up 0 bases and J gave up 3 bases; unmatched junction bases: 5. The CDR3 extends over 15 amino acids. Here the CDR3 reads CASSYSGGAFYEQYF. For the CDR3, the DNA is TGTGCCAGCAGTTACTCAGGGGGCGCGTTCTACGAGCAGTACTTC.

The rearrangement uses TRBV6-5 and TRBJ2-7; 8 bases align to TRBD1. CDR1 and CDR2 from the germline V gene are MNHEY and SVGAGI. This CDR3 has 14 amino acids. The J segment lost 7 bases and the V segment lost 4 bases, leaving 9 bases of the junction unmatched. The CDR3 protein is CASSSGTGGGEQYF. The CDR3 region has the DNA TGTGCCAGCAGTTCCGGGACAGGCGGCGGGGAGCAGTACTTC.

This rearrangement joins TRBV11-1 to TRBJ1-1, with 7 bases aligning to TRBD1. The V gene's germline CDR1 is SGHAT and CDR2 FQDESV (reference sequence). J lost 8 bases, V lost 1 base, and 7 bases had no gene match. The CDR3 is 14 residues long. The CDR3 region is CASSLVLGGEEAFF. In nucleotides, the CDR3 is TGTGCCAGCAGCTTAGTTTTAGGGGGCGAAGAAGCTTTCTTT.

The chain employs TRBV7-8 and TRBJ2-7, with TRBD1 identical over 7 bases. CDR3 length: 16 residues. Germline V CDR1 and CDR2: SGHVS, FQNEAQ. The V gene end was trimmed by 5 bases and the J gene end by 2 bases; junction bases not matched to a gene: 12. CDR3 DNA sequence: TGTGCCAGCAGCCGCCGGCGGACAGGAGCCCCCTACGAGCAGTACTTC. It codes for CASSRRRTGAPYEQYF. The whole variable domain, filled in from reference TRBV7-8 and TRBJ2-7, reads GAGVSQSPRYKVAKRGQDVALRCDPISGHVSLFWYQQALGQGPEFLTYFQNEAQLDKSGLPSDRFFAERPEGSVSTLKIQRTQQEDSAVYLCASSRRRTGAPYEQYFGPGTRLTVT.

The chain combines TRBV29-1 with TRBJ2-5; D is perhaps TRBD2 (7 bases). The CDR3 is 14 residues long. The germline gives CDR1 SQVTM, CDR2 ANQGSEA. Trimming cost V 6 bases and J 4 bases, with 18 bases left between them. The chain's CDR3 is CSVEGGQGGETQYF. CDR3 DNA: TGCAGCGTCGAGGGAGGGCAAGGGGGAGAGACCCAGTACTTC.

The CDR3 is CASSLGRLAGTDTQYF. The CDR3 DNA follows: TGTGCCAGCAGCTTAGGTCGGCTAGCGGGCACAGATACGCAGTATTTT. This rearrangement joins TRBV7-9 to TRBJ2-3; the match to TRBD2 covers 7 bases. CDR3 length: 16 residues. Germline V gives CDR1 SEHNR, CDR2 FQNEAQ (reference sequence). Losses at the gene ends were 1 base for V and 1 base for J; bases not matched to a gene: 5.

The rearrangement links TRBV5-5 to TRBJ2-7; 9 bases agree with TRBD1. CDR3 length equals 14 residues. V lost 0 bases, J lost 4 bases, and 2 bases stayed unmatched. Germline lookup yields CDR1 SGHKS and CDR2 YYEKEE (reference sequence). The CDR3 coding sequence is TGTGCCAGCAGCTTGGACAGGGGGCGTTACGAGCAGTACTTC. It yields the protein CASSLDRGRYEQYF.

This chain joins TRBV5-1 and TRBJ2-3; 9 bases line up with TRBD2. CDR3 size: 22 residues. The germline gives CDR1 SGHRS, CDR2 YFSETQ. V lost 0 bases to trimming and J lost 2 bases; unmatched junction nucleotides: 22. In nucleotides, the CDR3 is TGCGCCAGCAGCTTGGAATTCCTTGAGCGGGAGGCGACTTCGAGTCTCACAGATACGCAGTATTTT. This sequence encodes CASSLEFLEREATSSLTDTQYF.

The gene calls are TRBV7-3 and TRBJ2-3, with D tentatively TRBD1 (6 bases). This CDR3 has 17 residues. V was shortened by 5 bases and J by 0 bases, with 18 bases between the two germline ends. Germline values: CDR1 SGHTA, CDR2 FQGTGA. The CDR3 loop is CASSPGTSNPSTDTQYF. The CDR3 coding sequence is TGTGCCAGCAGCCCTGGGACATCTAACCCCAGCACAGATACGCAGTATTTT. The full variable domain, completed using reference TRBV7-3 and TRBJ2-3, is GAGVSQTPSNKVTEKGKYVELRCDPISGHTALYWYRQSLGQGPEFLIYFQGTGAADDSGLPNDRFFAVRPEGSVSTLKIQRTERGDSAVYLCASSPGTSNPSTDTQYFGPGTRLTVL.

The chain uses TRBV7-9 and TRBJ1-6; TRBD1 might be the D (5 bases). CDR3 size: 14 residues. Germline loops: CDR1 SEHNR, CDR2 FQNEAQ (reference sequence). Between the trimmed V and J ends, which lost 3 bases and 6 bases, there was a span of 9 bases. The CDR3 is CASSLRQGNSPLHF. The DNA for the CDR3 is TGTGCCAGCAGCTTGCGGCAGGGTAATTCACCCCTCCACTTT.

This chain connects TRBV7-2 to TRBJ1-5; D is possibly TRBD1 (5 bases). Germline values: CDR1 SGHTA, CDR2 FQGNSA. The CDR3 is 15 amino acids. V was clipped by 0 bases and J by 2 bases, with 8 bases between them. CDR3 DNA: TGTGCCAGCAGCTTAGCGCAAGGGGGCAATCAGCCCCAGCATTTT. It encodes CASSLAQGGNQPQHF.

The chain employs TRBV5-1 and TRBJ1-3; D gene uncertain. The ends were cut back, 4 bases at V and 0 bases at J, with 14 bases in the middle. The germline CDR1 and CDR2 sequences are SGHRS and YFSETQ. The CDR3 is made up of 16 amino acids. The DNA of the CDR3 is TGCGCCAGCAGCAACTCCCCCGAATACTCTGGAAACACCATATATTTT. Encoded protein: CASSNSPEYSGNTIYF.

V and J are TRBV12-1 and TRBJ2-7; the table's D call TRBD1 went unverified against the DNA. TRBV12-1 is an annotated pseudogene. CDR3 length equals 15 residues. The CDR3 loop is CASSFAGQSSYEQYF. Written as DNA, the CDR3 is TGTGCCAGCAGCTTTGCCGGACAGAGCTCCTACGAGCAGTACTTC.

The chain links TRBV6-5 to TRBJ2-5, with D tentatively TRBD1 (5 bases). Germline V gives CDR1 MNHEY, CDR2 SVGAGI. V was cut by 5 bases and J by 4 bases, with 11 bases left in between. The CDR3 loop spans 13 amino acids. CDR3 in amino acids: CASSPDTLETQYF. DNA of the CDR3: TGTGCCAGCAGTCCGGACACTCTAGAGACCCAGTACTTC.

The chain joins TRBV7-3 to TRBJ2-3; 8 nucleotides match TRBD1. The CDR3 totals 15 residues. V was clipped by 5 bases and J by 3 bases; unmatched bases: 7. Germline lookup yields CDR1 SGHTA and CDR2 FQGTGA. This CDR3 is CASSPQGAGTDTQYF. CDR3 bases: TGTGCCAGCAGCCCCCAGGGGGCCGGGACAGATACGCAGTATTTT.

V gene TRBV11-2 combines with J gene TRBJ2-7, with a weak D call TRBD2 (5 bases). The germline V gene encodes CDR1 SGHAT and CDR2 FQNNGV. The length of the CDR3 is 13 residues. V shed 5 bases and J shed 2 bases, with 10 bases lying between them. CDR3 in amino acids: CASSPGLTYEQYF. The CDR3 DNA follows: TGTGCCAGCAGCCCTGGACTTACCTACGAGCAGTACTTC.

The chain has TRBV5-1 and TRBJ2-1; a weak D match, TRBD1 (6 bases). The V end lost 1 base, the J end lost 6 bases, and 14 bases lay between the germline ends. The CDR3 consists of 15 residues. Germline loops: CDR1 SGHRS, CDR2 YFSETQ. CDR3 in DNA: TGCGCCAGCAGCTTGATACAGGGCAGGGTCAATGAGCAGTTCTTC. The encoded protein is CASSLIQGRVNEQFF.

V is TRBV6-5 and J is TRBJ2-7; no firm D call. The germline V and J ends were trimmed by 6 bases and 2 bases, with 11 bases remaining between them. The CDR3 consists of 13 residues. CDR1 is MNHEY, CDR2 SVGAGI, per germline. In DNA form, the CDR3 reads TGTGCCAGCAGCCTCGACACCACCTACGAGCAGTACTTC. Encoded protein: CASSLDTTYEQYF.

The chain employs TRBV11-3 and TRBJ2-1; 8 bases align to TRBD2. The CDR3 length is 16 residues. V dropped 1 base and J dropped 2; count of bases not matched to a gene: 4. CDR1 and CDR2 (germline): SGHNT, YENEEA. The CDR3: CASSLVSGGPYNEQFF. The CDR3 DNA is TGTGCCAGCAGCTTAGTCTCGGGGGGGCCCTACAATGAGCAGTTCTTC. Complete variable domain (other parts from reference TRBV11-3 and TRBJ2-1): EAGVVQSPRYKIIEKKQPVAFWCNPISGHNTLYWYLQNLGQGPELLIRYENEEAVDDSQLPKDRFSAERLKGVDSTLKIQPAELGDSAVYLCASSLVSGGPYNEQFFGPGTRLTVL.

V gene TRBV9 combines with J gene TRBJ1-3; 7 bases match TRBD1. V lost 3 bases to trimming and J lost 0 bases; unmatched junction nucleotides: 6. From germline, CDR1 is SGDLS and CDR2 YYNGEE. The CDR3 loop spans 16 amino acids. CDR3 loop: CASSGRDSNSGNTIYF. CDR3 nucleotide sequence: TGTGCCAGCAGCGGCCGGGACAGCAACTCTGGAAACACCATATATTTT.

This rearrangement joins TRBV10-3 to TRBJ1-5; 8 bases map to TRBD1. V shed 5 bases and J 5 bases; nucleotides not matched to a gene: 8. Looked up from germline, CDR1 is ENHRY and CDR2 is SYGVKD. There are 15 residues in the CDR3. The CDR3 bases are TGTGCCATCAGTCAGCGACAGGGGCATCATCAGCCCCAGCATTTT. The encoded protein is CAISQRQGHHQPQHF.